The 5 T cell receptor beta chains below were found in one sample sequenced in a study of blood T cell repertoires in COVID-19. Clones were sequenced by immunoSEQ multiplex PCR, and TCRdb holds only the in-frame ones, with some missing. The data contain more than 200,000 clones, roughly 84% of them seen just once; the ten biggest clones take up 4% to 5%. The sequencing sample was made of peripheral blood. These receptors were obtained from a man aged 55 to 70 with acute or convalescent COVID-19.

There are a few counts of this clone. The chain joins TRBV29-1 to TRBJ1-2, with 7 bases fitting TRBD1. The V gene end was trimmed by 4 bases and the J gene end by 8 bases; junction bases not matched to a gene: 13. This CDR3 has 14 residues. The germline V gene has CDR1 SQVTM and CDR2 ANQGSEA. The CDR3 here is CSVGTGQLTGGYTF. The CDR3 bases are TGCAGCGTTGGAACGGGACAGCTGACGGGAGGCTACACCTTC. The complete variable domain, with remaining parts taken from reference TRBV29-1 and TRBJ1-2, reads SAVISQKPSRDICQRGTSLTIQCQVDSQVTMMFWYRQQPGQSLTLIATANQGSEATYESGFVIDKFPISRPNLTFSTLTVSNMSPEDSSIYLCSVGTGQLTGGYTFGSGTRLTVV.

This clone occurred a few times. The chain combines TRBV19 with TRBJ1-1; 8 bases fit TRBD1. This CDR3 region has 16 residues. Germline CDR1 LNHDA, CDR2 SQIVND (reference sequence). With V trimmed by 7 bases and J by 2 bases, 12 bases remained unmatched. DNA for the CDR3: TGTGCCAGTAAAGCACCCTTCAGGGGGCCTAACACTGAAGCTTTCTTT. The encoded protein is CASKAPFRGPNTEAFF.

This chain joins TRBV7-3 and TRBJ2-2; tentative D call: TRBD1 (6 bases). The CDR3 sequence is 15 residues long. With 5 bases removed from V and 0 bases from J, the gap between germline ends came to 10 bases. CDR1 SGHTA and CDR2 FQGTGA come from the germline V gene. CDR3: CASSPTGSNTGELFF. Here the CDR3 DNA reads TGTGCCAGCAGCCCAACAGGGTCGAACACCGGGGAGCTGTTTTTT.

The rearrangement joins TRBV21-1 to TRBJ2-7; the table assigns TRBD1, which was not confirmed against the DNA. TRBV21-1 is given as a pseudogene. The CDR3 length is 14 residues. CDR3 sequence (DNA): TGTGCCAGCAGCAAAGCACAGGGAACCTACGAGCAGTACTTC. Translating gives CASSKAQGTYEQYF.

There are many counts of this clone. This rearrangement joins TRBV9 to TRBJ2-5; 7 nucleotides agree with TRBD1. CDR1 is SGDLS, CDR2 YYNGEE, per germline. Losses at the gene ends were 0 bases for V and 5 bases for J; bases not matched to a gene: 10. The CDR3 spans 16 residues. The CDR3 region has the DNA TGTGCCAGCAGCGTAGGTGGGCCAGGGGGAGCTGAGACCCAGTACTTC. Its translation is CASSVGGPGGAETQYF.